This is a list of T cell receptor beta chains from one sample in a study of T cells in Graves' hyperthyroidism and ophthalmopathy. MiXCR, applied by TCRdb to the multiplex PCR reads, yields one record per CDR3 protein. The sample has around 660,000 distinct CDR3 sequences; 45% are singletons. Sequencing was performed on peripheral blood or thyroid tissue (not recorded which). The receptors originated from an adult man with Graves' disease, either hyperthyroidism or ophthalmopathy (not recorded which). CDR3s include the opening cysteine and the closing phenylalanine or tryptophan. A D gene is named only where the DNA matches it firmly. Rows give clone size only sometimes, using once, few, many, or a class for an expanded clone.

abundance: many
v_gene: TRBV2
j_gene: TRBJ1-5
d_gene: TRBD1
CDR3nt: TGTGCCAGCAGTCTGCGGACAGGTGGGCATCAGCCCCAGCATTTT
CDR3aa: CASSLRTGGHQPQHF

abundance: few
v_gene: TRBV20-1
j_gene: TRBJ2-5
d_gene: TRBD2
CDR3nt: TGCAGTGCTTTATCTAGCGGGAGGGAGACCCAGTACTTC
CDR3aa: CSALSSGRETQYF

abundance: once
v_gene: TRBV7-9
j_gene: TRBJ2-5
d_gene: TRBD1
CDR3nt: TGTGCCAGCAGCCAATGGGACAGTTTGGAGACCCAGTACTTC
CDR3aa: CASSQWDSLETQYF

abundance: -
v_gene: TRBV7-6
j_gene: TRBJ2-5
d_gene: -
CDR3nt: TGTTCCAGCAGCTTAGAGCAGCCCGGGACCGCTCAAGAGACCCAGTACTTC
CDR3aa: CSSSLEQPGTAQETQYF

abundance: -
v_gene: TRBV7-9
j_gene: TRBJ2-5
d_gene: TRBD1
CDR3nt: TGTGCCTGGTCAACCGGGACAGGGGGCCTAGAGACCCAGTACTTC
CDR3aa: CAWSTGTGGLETQYF

abundance: few
v_gene: TRBV5-1
j_gene: TRBJ2-5
d_gene: TRBD1
CDR3nt: TGCGCCAGCAGCTTGGGACAGGGGATGGAGACCCAGTACTTC
CDR3aa: CASSLGQGMETQYF

abundance: few
v_gene: TRBV20-1
j_gene: TRBJ2-7
d_gene: -
CDR3nt: TGCAGTGCTAGAGATCTGGAACAGGGCTACGAGCAGTACTTC
CDR3aa: CSARDLEQGYEQYF

abundance: -
v_gene: TRBV13
j_gene: TRBJ2-6
d_gene: -
CDR3nt: TGTGCCAGCAGCTTAGGCCCTTACCCAATCACGGGGGCCAACGTCCTGACTTTC
CDR3aa: CASSLGPYPITGANVLTF

abundance: -
v_gene: TRBV4-1
j_gene: TRBJ2-7
d_gene: -
CDR3nt: TGCGCCAGCAGCCAAACCCCTAACTACGAGCAGTACTTC
CDR3aa: CASSQTPNYEQYF

abundance: -
v_gene: TRBV2
j_gene: TRBJ1-6
d_gene: -
CDR3nt: TGTGCCAGCAGTGCTCGGTTGGGGGATCAGTATAATTCACCCCTCCACTTT
CDR3aa: CASSARLGDQYNSPLHF

abundance: few
v_gene: TRBV20-1
j_gene: TRBJ2-7
d_gene: TRBD2
CDR3nt: TGCAGTGCTAGAGATAGCGGGAGTTTCTACGAGCAGTACTTC
CDR3aa: CSARDSGSFYEQYF

abundance: few
v_gene: TRBV9
j_gene: TRBJ2-7
d_gene: TRBD1
CDR3nt: TGTGCCAGCAGCGTAGCCACGGGACAGGGATTGTACGAGCAGTACTTC
CDR3aa: CASSVATGQGLYEQYF

abundance: -
v_gene: TRBV20-1
j_gene: TRBJ2-2
d_gene: TRBD2
CDR3nt: TGCAGTGCTAGTGCGGGAGGAAACACCGGGGAGCTGTTTTTT
CDR3aa: CSASAGGNTGELFF

abundance: many
v_gene: TRBV29-1
j_gene: TRBJ2-7
d_gene: -
CDR3nt: TGCAGCGTTGAAGGCTCCCGGGGGGCGTCCTACGAGCAGTACTTC
CDR3aa: CSVEGSRGASYEQYF

abundance: many
v_gene: TRBV20-1
j_gene: TRBJ1-5
d_gene: -
CDR3nt: TGCAGTGCTGGTCCCCAGCCCCAGCATTTT
CDR3aa: CSAGPQPQHF

abundance: few
v_gene: TRBV9
j_gene: TRBJ1-5
d_gene: -
CDR3nt: TGCGCCAGCAGCCAAGATTGGGAGCAGCCCCAGCATTTT
CDR3aa: CASSQDWEQPQHF

abundance: -
v_gene: TRBV5-1
j_gene: TRBJ1-1
d_gene: -
CDR3nt: TGCGCCAGCAGCTTGGCTGACCCGAACACTGAGGGGTTTGAAGCTTTCTTT
CDR3aa: CASSLADPNTEGFEAFF

abundance: -
v_gene: TRBV29-1
j_gene: TRBJ1-1
d_gene: TRBD1
CDR3nt: TGCAGCTTGTCCTCGGGACAGGGGGCTTTCTTT
CDR3aa: CSLSSGQGAFF

abundance: many
v_gene: TRBV7-8
j_gene: TRBJ2-6
d_gene: -
CDR3nt: TGTGCCAGCAGCTTGGTGTACGGGGCCAACGTCCTGACTTTC
CDR3aa: CASSLVYGANVLTF

abundance: -
v_gene: TRBV15
j_gene: TRBJ1-4
d_gene: -
CDR3nt: TGTGCCACCAGCAGCGCTGGTATGGCTAATGAAAAACTGTTTTTT
CDR3aa: CATSSAGMANEKLFF

abundance: -
v_gene: TRBV2
j_gene: TRBJ2-2
d_gene: TRBD1
CDR3nt: TGTGCCAGCAGTTACACCGGGACAGGGAACACCGGGGAGCTGTTTTTT
CDR3aa: CASSYTGTGNTGELFF

abundance: -
v_gene: TRBV10-3
j_gene: TRBJ1-6
d_gene: -
CDR3nt: TGTGCCGGGGGACTACATTCACCCCTCCACTTT
CDR3aa: CAGGLHSPLHF

abundance: once
v_gene: TRBV10-3
j_gene: TRBJ1-3
d_gene: -
CDR3nt: TGTGCCATCAAGCCGGACAGCTCTGGAAACACCATATATTTT
CDR3aa: CAIKPDSSGNTIYF

abundance: -
v_gene: TRBV29-1
j_gene: TRBJ1-1
d_gene: TRBD1
CDR3nt: TGCAGCGTTGCAGGGGGAGGACACACTGAAGCTTTCTTT
CDR3aa: CSVAGGGHTEAFF

abundance: -
v_gene: TRBV5-1
j_gene: TRBJ1-1
d_gene: -
CDR3nt: TGCGCCAGCAGCTTGGATACGGGATGGAGCACTGAAGCTTTCTTT
CDR3aa: CASSLDTGWSTEAFF

abundance: -
v_gene: TRBV20-1
j_gene: TRBJ1-4
d_gene: -
CDR3nt: TGCAGTGCCATGGGGGATGGGGGGTCGGATGGAAAACTGTTTTTT
CDR3aa: CSAMGDGGSDGKLFF

abundance: -
v_gene: TRBV7-8
j_gene: TRBJ2-7
d_gene: -
CDR3nt: TGTGCCAGCAGCTTACTTACAGGGCTGTACTTC
CDR3aa: CASSLLTGLYF

abundance: many
v_gene: TRBV2
j_gene: TRBJ1-4
d_gene: -
CDR3nt: TGTGCCAGTAGTCGTGAAAAACTGTTTTTT
CDR3aa: CASSREKLFF

abundance: few
v_gene: TRBV5-1
j_gene: TRBJ2-7
d_gene: TRBD2
CDR3nt: TGTGCCAGCAGCTTGAAAGGGACTAGCGGTTTCTACGAGCAGTACTTC
CDR3aa: CASSLKGTSGFYEQYF

abundance: -
v_gene: TRBV5-1
j_gene: TRBJ2-7
d_gene: TRBD2
CDR3nt: TGCGCCAGCAGCGAGGCGGGAGAGGATCCATGGTACGAGCAGTACTTC
CDR3aa: CASSEAGEDPWYEQYF

abundance: -
v_gene: TRBV6-5
j_gene: TRBJ2-7
d_gene: -
CDR3nt: TGTGCCATTCGTCCAGCACAGTCGGACGAGCAGTACTTC
CDR3aa: CAIRPAQSDEQYF

abundance: -
v_gene: TRBV11-3
j_gene: TRBJ1-2
d_gene: TRBD1
CDR3nt: TGTGCCAGCAGCTCCGGGACAGGGCGCAACTATGGCTACACCTTC
CDR3aa: CASSSGTGRNYGYTF

abundance: many
v_gene: TRBV2
j_gene: TRBJ2-5
d_gene: TRBD1
CDR3nt: TGTGCCAGCAGTAGGGACAGGGGAGTAGAGACCCAGTACTTC
CDR3aa: CASSRDRGVETQYF

abundance: many
v_gene: TRBV6-5
j_gene: TRBJ1-5
d_gene: -
CDR3nt: TGTGCCAGCAGTTACTCGCACGAAGCCAGTCAGCCCCAGCATTTT
CDR3aa: CASSYSHEASQPQHF

abundance: -
v_gene: TRBV11-2
j_gene: TRBJ1-6
d_gene: TRBD1
CDR3nt: TGTGCCAGCAGCCCCTCCCCGGGACAGAATAATTCACCCCTCCACTTT
CDR3aa: CASSPSPGQNNSPLHF

abundance: -
v_gene: TRBV5-1
j_gene: TRBJ1-5
d_gene: TRBD1
CDR3nt: TGCGCCAGCAGCTTGCTGCGGAGGGGGCTTAACGGCAATCAGCCCCAGCATTTT
CDR3aa: CASSLLRRGLNGNQPQHF

abundance: once
v_gene: TRBV5-5
j_gene: TRBJ1-2
d_gene: TRBD1
CDR3nt: TGTGCCAGCAACCTAGGACAGGGGGGCTATGGCTACACCTTC
CDR3aa: CASNLGQGGYGYTF

abundance: -
v_gene: TRBV7-2
j_gene: TRBJ1-2
d_gene: TRBD1
CDR3nt: TGTGCCAGCAGTAGGGACAGGGCTGATGGCTACACCTTC
CDR3aa: CASSRDRADGYTF

abundance: -
v_gene: TRBV10-2
j_gene: TRBJ2-5
d_gene: -
CDR3nt: TGCGCCATCAGACCAACGGCGGAGACCCAGTACTTC
CDR3aa: CAIRPTAETQYF

abundance: -
v_gene: TRBV2
j_gene: TRBJ2-7
d_gene: TRBD1
CDR3nt: TGTGCCAGCAGTGTTGGGGCAGGGGGCGCGAGGGAGCAGTACTTC
CDR3aa: CASSVGAGGAREQYF

abundance: -
v_gene: TRBV20-1
j_gene: TRBJ2-5
d_gene: -
CDR3nt: TGCAGTGCCCTATGGAGGGAGAAGACCCAGTACTTC
CDR3aa: CSALWREKTQYF

abundance: -
v_gene: TRBV25-1
j_gene: TRBJ1-4
d_gene: -
CDR3nt: TGTGCCAGCAGTGATACACCTGCAACTAATGAAAAACTGTTTTTT
CDR3aa: CASSDTPATNEKLFF

abundance: many
v_gene: TRBV2
j_gene: TRBJ1-5
d_gene: -
CDR3nt: TGTGCCAGCAGTGAAAACGATCAGCCCCAGCATTTT
CDR3aa: CASSENDQPQHF

abundance: once
v_gene: TRBV25-1
j_gene: TRBJ2-3
d_gene: TRBD2
CDR3nt: TGCGCCAGCAGCTCTACGGGAGGGCGCACAGATACGCAGTATTTT
CDR3aa: CASSSTGGRTDTQYF

abundance: -
v_gene: TRBV7-8
j_gene: TRBJ2-7
d_gene: -
CDR3nt: TGTGCCAGCAGTTACTTCGGCAGGGGAGCCTACGAGCAGTACTTC
CDR3aa: CASSYFGRGAYEQYF

abundance: -
v_gene: TRBV5-1
j_gene: TRBJ2-5
d_gene: -
CDR3nt: TGCGCCAGCAGCCAAGATCCCGGGGGATCCCAAGAGACCCAGTACTTC
CDR3aa: CASSQDPGGSQETQYF